This T cell receptor beta chain comes out of a study of response to subunit inactivated influenza vaccine. Study-level findings and limits: After each seasonal influenza vaccination, few new T cells are recruited, the authors suggested.

One entry per CDR3 protein, called by TCRdb with MiXCR from the RT-PCR reads. This sample has 500,000 to 600,000 distinct CDR3 sequences, with 7.6% found just once. This clonotype occurred many times. Its antigen is currently unknown. The sample here was PBMCs from blood, taken 23 to 25 months after vaccination. This clonotype was sampled from a man between 50 and 75 years old who received an inactivated influenza vaccine.

Written as DNA, the CDR3 is TGTGCCAGCAGTTATGGACAGGGTGATCAGCCCCAGCATTTT. It is translated as CASSYGQGDQPQHF. This chain uses TRBV5-6 with TRBJ1-5; 8 nucleotides align to TRBD1. V was pared by 5 bases and J by 5 bases, with 6 bases of the junction left unmatched. Germline V CDR1 and CDR2: SGHDT, YYEEEE. This CDR3 spans 14 amino acids.